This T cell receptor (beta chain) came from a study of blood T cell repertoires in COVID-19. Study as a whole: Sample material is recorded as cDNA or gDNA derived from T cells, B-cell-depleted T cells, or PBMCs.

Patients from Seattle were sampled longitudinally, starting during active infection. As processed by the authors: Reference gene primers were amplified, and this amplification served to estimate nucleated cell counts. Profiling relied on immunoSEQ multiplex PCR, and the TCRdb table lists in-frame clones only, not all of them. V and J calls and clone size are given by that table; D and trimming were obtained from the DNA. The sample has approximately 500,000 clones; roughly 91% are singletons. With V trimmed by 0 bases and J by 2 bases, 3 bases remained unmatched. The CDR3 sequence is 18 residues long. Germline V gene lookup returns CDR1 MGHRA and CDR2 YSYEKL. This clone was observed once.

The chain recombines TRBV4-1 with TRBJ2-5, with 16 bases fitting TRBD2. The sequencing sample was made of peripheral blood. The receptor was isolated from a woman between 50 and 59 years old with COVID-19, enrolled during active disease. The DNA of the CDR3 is TGCGCCAGCAGCCAAGAATGGGGACTAGCGGGGGGGCAAGAGACCCAGTACTTC. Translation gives CASSQEWGLAGGQETQYF.